The entry below describes one TCR beta chain. Germline CDR1 and CDR2: MNHEY and SMNVEV (reference sequence). The V end lost 6 bases, the J end lost 2 bases, and 10 bases lay between the germline ends. The CDR3 spans 13 residues. These data originate in a study of blood T cell repertoires in COVID-19. Original methodology: Amplified reference gene primers provided the basis for estimating nucleated cell counts. Method: immunoSEQ multiplex PCR; TCRdb's copy keeps in-frame clones and lacks some. The V and J calls and clone size are taken from that table; D and trimming were inferred from the DNA. This sample carries some 400,000 clones, around 87% of them seen once, and the ten largest clones take roughly 10%. Seattle patient enrollment occurred during active infection, with longitudinal follow-up thereafter.

V usage is TRBV27 and J usage is TRBJ2-5; D unclear. Sequencing was done on a sample of peripheral blood. The clonotype comes from a woman younger than 45 with COVID-19, enrolled during active disease. The CDR3 protein is CASSKWQQETQYF. The CDR3 DNA reads as TGTGCCAGCAGCAAGTGGCAGCAAGAGACCCAGTACTTC.